This passage covers 17 T cell receptor beta chains from one sample sequenced in a study of blood T cell repertoires in COVID-19. Some clones are missing from TCRdb's copy, which holds only in-frame ones; the method was immunoSEQ multiplex PCR. Seen here are under 400,000 clones, approximately 86% observed once, and the top ten hold about 4.2%. The sample comprised PBMCs or T cells enriched from blood (not recorded which). The receptors come from a woman between 40 and 50 years old with acute COVID-19.

The CDR3 protein is CASSSQTRRGYGYTF. In DNA form, the CDR3 reads TGTGCCAGCAGTTCGCAGACCCGACGAGGCTATGGCTACACCTTC. The rearrangement uses TRBV27 and TRBJ1-2; D gene unclear. The V end lost 4 bases, the J end lost 4 bases, and 16 bases lay between the germline ends. Looked up from germline, CDR1 is MNHEY and CDR2 is SMNVEV (reference sequence). CDR3 length equals 15 residues.

In nucleotides, the CDR3 is TGTGCCAGCAGCCCAGCCGGACTAGGGGCAGGGGAGCTGTTTTTT. Translating it yields CASSPAGLGAGELFF. The chain combines TRBV3-1 (or the pseudogene TRBV3-2) with TRBJ2-2, with 7 bases identical to TRBD2. CDR1 is LGHDT and CDR2 is YNNKEL in the germline V gene (reference sequence). The CDR3 contains 15 residues. The V segment lost 4 bases and the J segment 8 bases; nucleotides outside the gene matches: 10.

J is TRBJ1-1 and V is TRBV6-5; D is unclear. CDR3 length: 12 amino acids. Germline-derived CDR1 and CDR2 are MNHEY and SVGAGI. V was clipped by 6 bases and J by 3 bases, with 8 bases between them. The DNA for the CDR3 is TGTGCCAGCAGAGCGACCTACACTGAAGCTTTCTTT. It codes for CASRATYTEAFF.

CDR3 coding DNA: TGTGCCAGTAGTATAGGCGGGACCGAGTTCTTC. Translation gives CASSIGGTEFF. The genes are TRBV19 and TRBJ2-1, with D maybe TRBD2 (6 bases). The CDR3 is 11 residues long. V was cut by 1 base and J by 14 bases, with 9 bases left in between. Germline CDR1 and CDR2: LNHDA and SQIVND (reference sequence).

The chain joins TRBV18 to TRBJ1-1; no reliable D call. V lost 2 bases to trimming and J lost 7 bases, with 11 bases between them. This CDR3 has 13 residues. Germline V gives CDR1 KGHSH, CDR2 LQKENI. DNA for the CDR3: TGTGCCAGCTCACCAGCGGCAAGGAGTGAAGCTTTCTTT. Its translation is CASSPAARSEAFF.

The genes are TRBV19 and TRBJ2-5, with TRBD2 identical over 10 bases. This CDR3 region has 18 residues. With V trimmed by 4 bases and J by 0 bases, 11 bases remained unmatched. Germline CDR1 LNHDA, CDR2 SQIVND (reference sequence). The CDR3 bases are TGTGCCAGTAGTAAAGTGGTAGCGGGGGGTCCCCACCAAGAGACCCAGTACTTC. As protein: CASSKVVAGGPHQETQYF.

The chain couples TRBV3-1 (or the pseudogene TRBV3-2) to TRBJ1-1; D is undetermined. The V and J ends lost 1 base and 9 bases respectively, with 9 bases between them. The length of the CDR3 is 12 residues. Germline CDR1 LGHDT, CDR2 YNNKEL (reference sequence). CDR3 nucleotides: TGTGCCAGCAGCCAAGGGGCCTATAAAGCTTTCTTT. Translated: CASSQGAYKAFF.

The chain has TRBV7-2 and TRBJ1-3; 8 bases map to TRBD1. This CDR3 contains 15 residues. J lost 1 base, V lost 5 bases, and 4 bases had no gene match. Germline V CDR1 and CDR2: SGHTA, FQGNSA. The CDR3 is CASSNTGGSGNTIYF. CDR3 DNA sequence: TGTGCCAGCAGCAACACAGGGGGATCTGGAAACACCATATATTTT.

The chain couples TRBV24-1 to TRBJ2-2, with 9 bases aligning to TRBD2. The CDR3 spans 18 residues. Germline assignment: CDR1 KGHDR and CDR2 SFDVKD. V shed 4 bases, J shed 3 bases, and the junction held 11 bases outside the gene matches. The CDR3 here is CATSDRSGRAWDTGELFF. CDR3 DNA sequence: TGTGCCACCAGTGACCGTAGCGGGAGAGCGTGGGACACCGGGGAGCTGTTTTTT.

V gene TRBV6-5 combines with J gene TRBJ1-2; TRBD1 might be the D (5 bases). Looked up from germline, CDR1 is MNHEY and CDR2 is SVGAGI. This CDR3 has 14 amino acids. With 8 bases removed from V and 2 bases from J, the gap between germline ends came to 15 bases. Here the CDR3 reads CASWAGRGNYGYTF. The CDR3, as DNA: TGTGCCAGCTGGGCAGGGAGGGGAAACTATGGCTACACCTTC.

V gene TRBV6-5 combines with J gene TRBJ1-3, with a weak D call TRBD1 (5 bases). Germline V gene lookup returns CDR1 MNHEY and CDR2 SVGAGI. The CDR3 is 15 residues long. Trimming removed 4 bases from V and 3 bases from J, with 13 bases in between. CDR3 region: CASSSRTPDGNTIYF. The DNA for the CDR3 is TGTGCCAGCAGTTCACGGACACCAGATGGAAACACCATATATTTT.

The rearrangement joins TRBV5-8 to TRBJ2-6; no clear D. The CDR3 has 13 amino acids. Germline V gives CDR1 SGHTS, CDR2 YDEGEE. The ends were cut back, 3 bases at V and 5 bases at J, with 6 bases in the middle. This chain's CDR3 is CASSYTRANVLTF. CDR3 nucleotides: TGTGCCAGCAGCTATACAAGGGCCAACGTCCTGACTTTC.

About this clone itself: The junction departs from the called germline gene at one end, perhaps through a read error. The chain employs TRBV10-3 and TRBJ2-7; 10 nucleotides line up with TRBD1. Looked up from germline, CDR1 is ENHRY and CDR2 is SYGVKD. The CDR3 has 14 residues. This chain's CDR3 is CATTRDRGGSGDSF. CDR3 coding DNA: TGTGCCACGACCCGGGACAGGGGAGGGAGTGGGGATAGCTTC.

V usage is TRBV5-5 and J usage is TRBJ1-1; 7 bases are shared with TRBD1. This CDR3 is built from 16 residues. CDR1 and CDR2 (germline): SGHKS, YYEKEE (reference sequence). V lost 0 bases to trimming and J lost 1 base; unmatched junction nucleotides: 6. In nucleotides, the CDR3 is TGTGCCAGCAGCTTGGTGGCAGGGGGTAAGAACACTGAAGCTTTCTTT. Translated: CASSLVAGGKNTEAFF. Full variable domain (missing parts from reference TRBV5-5 and TRBJ1-1): DAGVTQSPTHLIKTRGQQVTLRCSPISGHKSVSWYQQVLGQGPQFIFQYYEKEERGRGNFPDRFSARQFPNYSSELNVNALLLGDSALYLCASSLVAGGKNTEAFFGQGTRLTVV.

This chain uses TRBV9 with TRBJ1-1; 7 positions agree with TRBD1. The trim removed 0 bases at V and 8 bases at J, leaving 13 bases unmatched. The length of the CDR3 is 16 residues. Germline lookup yields CDR1 SGDLS and CDR2 YYNGEE. The CDR3 protein is CASSVAPTAQGQEAFF. Here the CDR3 DNA reads TGTGCCAGCAGCGTAGCCCCTACGGCGCAGGGACAGGAAGCTTTCTTT.

The rearrangement links TRBV3-1 (or the pseudogene TRBV3-2) to TRBJ2-5; TRBD2 matches at 8 bases. V shed 1 base and J 5 bases; nucleotides not matched to a gene: 6. The germline gives CDR1 LGHDT, CDR2 YNNKEL (reference sequence). The CDR3 extends over 15 amino acids. The CDR3 nucleotides are TGTGCCAGCAGCCAAGTGTATCCGGGAGGGGAGACCCAGTACTTC. It specifies CASSQVYPGGETQYF.

This clone was seen more than once but under ten times. The chain links TRBV4-3 to TRBJ1-2; D may be TRBD1 (6 bases). CDR1 LGHNA and CDR2 YSLEER come from the germline V gene. The V and J ends lost 0 bases and 4 bases respectively, with 12 bases between them. The CDR3 totals 15 residues. CDR3 DNA sequence: TGCGCCAGCAGCCAAGATAAGGGGGGGGGCTATGGCTACACCTTC. Protein product: CASSQDKGGGYGYTF.